This T cell receptor (beta chain) was retrieved from a study of shared clonotypes between healthy human individuals. Notes on the study in general: Sharing of clonotypes among donors was expected to vary with sequencing depth. Memory subsets generally showed lower estimated richness than naive subsets. Around 5.4% of naive CD4 clonotypes were common to a handful of donors.

About this clone: Antigen specificity is unknown.

Assay runs were performed at deep level. Clones were read by immunoSEQ multiplex PCR, and TCRdb kept only the in-frame ones, dropping some. The sample carries 730,000 or so clones, about two thirds recorded once. The CDR3 has 15 amino acids. Germline CDR1 is SNHLY and CDR2 is FYNNEI. J lost 0 bases, V lost 6 bases, and 4 bases had no gene match. This receptor was obtained from a woman aged 25 to 39 in good health. The sample was memory CD4+ T cells sorted from blood. Subset given: CD45RA-negative fraction. The chain combines TRBV2 with TRBJ1-5; 8 bases map to TRBD1. The CDR3 coding sequence is TGTGCCAGCAGCCACGACAGGGGTAGCAATCAGCCCCAGCATTTT. Translated, it gives CASSHDRGSNQPQHF.